Shown below are 9 T cell receptor beta chains from a single sample sequenced in a study of cytomegalovirus exposure and HLA in healthy donors. It was with 60 Vbeta and 13 Jbeta primers that the PCR ran. Some clones are missing from TCRdb's copy, which holds only in-frame ones; the method was immunoSEQ multiplex PCR. The data hold around 250,000 clones, with approximately 82% observed a single time. Sequencing used PBMCs. The receptors were gathered from a woman aged 55-70 years in good health and CMV-seropositive.

The gene calls are TRBV7-9 and TRBJ2-7; D possibly corresponds to TRBD2 (6 bases). This CDR3 comprises 13 residues. The V and J ends lost 3 bases and 5 bases respectively, with 11 bases between them. Germline V CDR1 and CDR2: SEHNR, FQNEAQ (reference sequence). The chain's CDR3 is CASSFSPGDEQYF. CDR3 nucleotides: TGTGCCAGCAGCTTTAGTCCGGGGGACGAGCAGTACTTC.

The V call is TRBV5-6, the J call TRBJ2-6, with D unresolved. This CDR3 is built from 15 residues. Germline values: CDR1 SGHDT, CDR2 YYEEEE. Between the trimmed V and J ends, which lost 0 bases and 2 bases, there was a span of 6 bases. CDR3 DNA: TGTGCCAGCAGCTTGGCTGGCACTGGGGCCAACGTCCTGACTTTC. It encodes CASSLAGTGANVLTF.

The chain couples TRBV5-1 to TRBJ1-5; 7 bases are a match to TRBD1. The J segment lost 7 bases and the V segment lost 4 bases, leaving 5 bases of the junction unmatched. The CDR3 runs 13 residues. Germline V lookup: CDR1 SGHRS, CDR2 YFSETQ. In nucleotides, the CDR3 is TGCGCCAGCAGCAGTGACAGGGACCAGCCCCAGCATTTT. Translated, it gives CASSSDRDQPQHF.

The CDR3, as DNA: TGTGCCAGCAGCTCAGGTCTATCCGTCTACGAGCAGTACTTC. Amino acid sequence: CASSSGLSVYEQYF. V usage is TRBV11-2 and J usage is TRBJ2-7; no reliable D call. Trimming removed 4 bases at V and 3 bases at J, with 13 bases between. This CDR3 comprises 14 residues. Germline V lookup: CDR1 SGHAT, CDR2 FQNNGV.

The chain has TRBV7-6 and TRBJ2-5, with D hard to call. This CDR3 has 14 amino acids. Trimming left V 0 bases short and J 5 bases short, with 10 bases between. Germline-derived CDR1 and CDR2 are SGHVS and FNYEAQ. In DNA, the CDR3 is TGTGCCAGCAGCTTAGCGCTGTTGGAGGAGACCCAGTACTTC. Its protein is CASSLALLEETQYF.

The rearrangement uses TRBV18 and TRBJ2-2, with D perhaps matching TRBD2 (5 bases). There are 17 residues in the CDR3. CDR1 and CDR2 (germline): KGHSH, LQKENI. V was pared by 1 base and J by 0 bases, with 12 bases between. The CDR3 protein is CASSPRVMRANTGELFF. In DNA, the CDR3 is TGTGCCAGCTCACCACGAGTTATGCGGGCGAACACCGGGGAGCTGTTTTTT.

This clone was counted a few times. The rearrangement links TRBV5-1 to TRBJ2-1; 14 nucleotides align to TRBD2. In germline, CDR1 is SGHRS, CDR2 YFSETQ. Unmatched junction bases numbered 3, after V lost 0 bases and J lost 10 bases. The CDR3 consists of 15 residues. The CDR3 DNA sequence: TGCGCCAGCAGCTTGGGGACTAGCGGGAGGCGGGAGCAGTTCTTC. Its translation: CASSLGTSGRREQFF.

The rearrangement uses TRBV6-1 and TRBJ1-2; the D gene is possibly TRBD1 (5 bases). Trimming took 2 bases from V and 4 from J, leaving 17 bases between them. This CDR3 spans 16 amino acids. Germline CDR1 reads MNHNS; CDR2 reads SASEGT. The chain's CDR3 is CASSESSWTLSYGYTF. CDR3 DNA: TGTGCCAGCAGTGAATCGTCCTGGACATTGAGCTATGGCTACACCTTC.

About this clone itself: The missing conserved phenylalanine or tryptophan at the end of this CDR3 makes a read error likely. The chain links TRBV16 to TRBJ1-2; no definite D call. With 5 bases removed from V and 8 bases from J, the gap between germline ends came to 9 bases. Germline lookup yields CDR1 KGHSY and CDR2 FQNENV. The CDR3 runs to 11 residues. The CDR3 is CASSARRGYTL. The CDR3 region has the DNA TGTGCCAGCAGCGCGAGACGCGGCTACACCCTC.